This TCR beta chain was recovered during a study of immune evolution from preneoplasia to lung adenocarcinoma. TCRdb's copy holds only in-frame clones and misses some; the assay was immunoSEQ multiplex PCR. The table records about 4,900 clones, around 78% of them present only once. This CDR3 region has 11 residues. Trimming left V 6 bases short and J 8 bases short, with 7 bases between. Germline V gives CDR1 SGHVS, CDR2 FQNEAQ. After pathologic assessment, macro-dissection selected premalignant or tumor cells for extraction. The TCR was taken from a person aged 55-80 years with lung adenocarcinoma. This chain uses TRBV7-8 with TRBJ2-2; D remains ambiguous. Sequencing input: FFPE minimally invasive lung adenocarcinoma tissue. CDR3 in amino acids: CASSKLGELFF. Here the CDR3 DNA reads TGTGCCAGCAGTAAACTGGGGGAGCTGTTTTTT.